Each of the 18 T cell receptor beta chains below was sequenced from the same sample in a study of identical twins. TCRdb re-derived calls from the 5' RACE reads in MiXCR, one entry per CDR3 protein. Here the sample spans 430,000 or so distinct CDR3 sequences, approximately 25% being singletons. This sample was also put to use in a study of T cells expressing NK-cell markers.

Source material: CD4+ T cells sorted from blood. All receptors derive from a woman aged 18-35 years in good health.

This rearrangement joins TRBV5-1 to TRBJ1-1; D possibly corresponds to TRBD1 (5 bases). Germline CDR1 and CDR2: SGHRS and YFSETQ. This CDR3 contains 12 residues. The V gene lost 4 bases and the J gene lost 10 bases, with 14 bases spanning the gap. CDR3 loop: CASSRAGGLAFF. In nucleotides, the CDR3 is TGCGCCAGCAGCCGCGCGGGGGGATTAGCTTTCTTT.

The J gene is TRBJ2-1, the V gene TRBV5-1; 7 nucleotides agree with TRBD1. This CDR3 comprises 14 residues. Germline V gives CDR1 SGHRS, CDR2 YFSETQ. V was clipped by 8 bases and J by 0 bases; unmatched bases: 5. CDR3 coding DNA: TGCGCCAGTAGGGGGCCAAGCTCCTACAATGAGCAGTTCTTC. As protein: CASRGPSSYNEQFF.

This clonotype has ten or more counts. The chain combines TRBV10-1 with TRBJ1-2; D possibly corresponds to TRBD1 (6 bases). This CDR3 is built from 13 residues. Germline V gene lookup returns CDR1 WNHNN and CDR2 SYGVQD (reference sequence). Trimming took off 2 bases at V and 5 bases at J, with 9 bases between the two ends. For the CDR3, the DNA is TGCGCCAGCAGTGAGCAGGGGAATTATGGCTACACCTTC. Amino acids: CASSEQGNYGYTF.

This clonotype was seen a handful of times. The chain recombines TRBV29-1 with TRBJ1-3; unclear D gene. The V end was cut by 8 bases, the J end by 0 bases, with 20 bases between. This CDR3 has 16 residues. Germline lookup yields CDR1 SQVTM and CDR2 ANQGSEA. The CDR3 nucleotides read TGCAGCCCCCAATGTACGGGCCCTATCTCTGGAAACACCATATATTTT. This gives the protein CSPQCTGPISGNTIYF. The full variable domain, with the rest looked up from reference TRBV29-1 and TRBJ1-3, is SAVISQKPSRDICQRGTSLTIQCQVDSQVTMMFWYRQQPGQSLTLIATANQGSEATYESGFVIDKFPISRPNLTFSTLTVSNMSPEDSSIYLCSPQCTGPISGNTIYFGEGSWLTVV.

This clonotype has only a few counts. The V call is TRBV24-1, the J call TRBJ2-1, with 7 bases identical to TRBD1. The trim removed 0 bases at V and 7 bases at J, leaving 2 bases unmatched. Germline V gene lookup returns CDR1 KGHDR and CDR2 SFDVKD. The CDR3 loop spans 14 amino acids. The DNA of the CDR3 is TGTGCCACCAGTGATTTGAGCAGGGGGAATGAGCAGTTCTTC. The encoded protein is CATSDLSRGNEQFF.

The chain recombines TRBV2 with TRBJ1-5, with D perhaps matching TRBD1 (6 bases). This CDR3 contains 16 residues. Looked up from germline, CDR1 is SNHLY and CDR2 is FYNNEI. V was clipped by 7 bases and J by 2 bases, with 18 bases between them. The CDR3 here is CASIGPGGAGNQPQHF. The CDR3 nucleotides read TGTGCCAGCATAGGCCCCGGGGGCGCGGGCAATCAGCCCCAGCATTTT.

The gene calls are TRBV6-1 and TRBJ2-6; D not certain. The CDR3 extends over 15 amino acids. V was pared by 6 bases and J by 1 base, with 10 bases between. Germline CDR1 reads MNHNS; CDR2 reads SASEGT. The chain's CDR3 is CASSPMVSGANVLTF. The CDR3 DNA reads TGTGCCAGCAGCCCCATGGTTTCTGGGGCCAACGTCCTGACTTTC.

CDR3 in amino acids: CASSSNSYNEQFF. In nucleotides, the CDR3 is TGTGCCAGCAGCTCCAACTCCTACAATGAGCAGTTCTTC. This chain uses TRBV7-6 with TRBJ2-1; no firm D call. The CDR3 runs 13 residues. The germline gives CDR1 SGHVS, CDR2 FNYEAQ. V lost 4 bases, J lost 0 bases, and 4 bases lay in between.

The J gene is TRBJ2-6, the V gene TRBV7-3, with D possibly being TRBD1 (6 bases). V lost 0 bases and J lost 0, with 12 bases in between. This CDR3 region has 18 residues. Germline V gives CDR1 SGHTA, CDR2 FQGTGA. CDR3 residues: CASSLTPGELSGANVLTF. The CDR3 DNA sequence: TGTGCCAGCAGCTTAACGCCAGGGGAGCTCTCTGGGGCCAACGTCCTGACTTTC.

The V gene is TRBV20-1, the J gene TRBJ2-1; the D call may be TRBD1 or TRBD2 (6 bases each). CDR3 length: 14 amino acids. From germline, CDR1 is DFQATT and CDR2 SNEGSKA (reference sequence). Trimming stripped 6 bases from V and 3 bases from J, with 15 bases between. This chain's CDR3 is CSAARGVLYNEQFF. The CDR3 DNA sequence: TGCAGTGCCGCTAGGGGGGTCCTCTACAATGAGCAGTTCTTC.

The chain has TRBV5-1 and TRBJ1-2; D is unresolved. Trimming pared 4 bases from V and 5 bases from J, leaving 6 bases between. The CDR3 length is 11 residues. Germline CDR1 is SGHRS and CDR2 is YFSETQ. CDR3 nucleotide sequence: TGCGCCAGCAGCGAGGAGTATGGCTACACCTTC. Protein product: CASSEEYGYTF. The full variable domain, with the rest looked up from reference TRBV5-1 and TRBJ1-2, is KAGVTQTPRYLIKTRGQQVTLSCSPISGHRSVSWYQQTPGQGLQFLFEYFSETQRNKGNFPGRFSGRQFSNSRSEMNVSTLELGDSALYLCASSEEYGYTFGSGTRLTVV.

CDR3 DNA: TGTGCCAGCAGCCACCGACAGGCTAACACCGGGGAGCTGTTTTTT. This sequence encodes CASSHRQANTGELFF. The chain is built from TRBV3-1 and TRBJ2-2; tentatively, D is TRBD1 (6 bases). This CDR3 is built from 15 residues. Germline CDR1 reads LGHDT; CDR2 reads YNNKEL (reference sequence). The germline V and J ends were trimmed by 3 bases and 2 bases, with 10 bases remaining between them.

The chain links TRBV3-1 to TRBJ1-1; D is ambiguous. The germline V and J ends were trimmed by 4 bases and 5 bases, with 23 bases remaining between them. This CDR3 has 17 residues. CDR1 and CDR2 from the germline V gene are LGHDT and YNNKEL (reference sequence). CDR3 amino acids: CASSPLGRQSVGTEAFF. The CDR3, as DNA: TGTGCCAGCAGCCCGCTGGGGAGGCAAAGCGTGGGGACTGAAGCTTTCTTT.

The chain joins TRBV5-1 to TRBJ2-7; 10 positions match TRBD1. CDR3 size: 14 residues. Germline CDR1 is SGHRS and CDR2 is YFSETQ. The J segment lost 6 bases and the V segment lost 3 bases, leaving 6 bases of the junction unmatched. CDR3 residues: CASSSGTGEAEQYF. CDR3 coding DNA: TGCGCCAGCAGCTCCGGGACAGGGGAAGCCGAGCAGTACTTC.

This clonotype occurred many times. V gene TRBV2 combines with J gene TRBJ1-2; D gene ambiguous. V was clipped by 3 bases and J by 7 bases, with 12 bases between them. The CDR3 loop spans 13 amino acids. CDR1 and CDR2 (germline): SNHLY, FYNNEI. As DNA, the CDR3 is TGTGCCAGCAGTGACCGATACGGTCTTGGCTACACCTTC. It encodes CASSDRYGLGYTF.

Only a few counts were recorded for this clonotype. V gene TRBV10-3 combines with J gene TRBJ2-3; 7 bases map to TRBD1. CDR3 length equals 16 residues. Germline CDR1 ENHRY, CDR2 SYGVKD. Unmatched junction bases numbered 8, after V lost 1 base and J lost 4 bases. The CDR3 spells CAISELTGIRPDTQYF. As DNA, the CDR3 is TGTGCCATCAGTGAGTTGACAGGGATTCGTCCAGATACGCAGTATTTT.

The chain uses TRBV27 and TRBJ2-7, with 8 nucleotides matching TRBD2. Germline V gene sequence: CDR1 MNHEY, CDR2 SMNVEV (reference sequence). This CDR3 has 16 amino acids. V trimming: 4 bases; J trimming: 4 bases; junction bases outside the gene matches: 12. Here the CDR3 DNA reads TGTGCCAGCAGTTCGGGGTCCGGCGGGGGGCCTTACGAGCAGTACTTC. Translating gives CASSSGSGGGPYEQYF.

The chain has TRBV27 and TRBJ2-5; 9 positions agree with TRBD2. V dropped 6 bases and J dropped 5; count of bases not matched to a gene: 13. Germline loops: CDR1 MNHEY, CDR2 SMNVEV (reference sequence). CDR3 length: 16 residues. The CDR3 region has the DNA TGTGCCAGCAGGTTAACCGGGACTAGCCCGCTCGAGACCCAGTACTTC. It yields the protein CASRLTGTSPLETQYF.